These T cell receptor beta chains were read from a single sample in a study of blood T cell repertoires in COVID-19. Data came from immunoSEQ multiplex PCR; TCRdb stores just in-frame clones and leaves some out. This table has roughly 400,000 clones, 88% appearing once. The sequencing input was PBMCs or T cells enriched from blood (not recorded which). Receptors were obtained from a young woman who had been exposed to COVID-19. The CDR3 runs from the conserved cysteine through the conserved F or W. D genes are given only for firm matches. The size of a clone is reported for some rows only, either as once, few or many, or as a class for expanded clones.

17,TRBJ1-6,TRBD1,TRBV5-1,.,CASSFHPDRWDNSPLHF,TGCGCCAGCAGCTTTCACCCGGACAGGTGGGATAATTCACCCCTCCACTTT
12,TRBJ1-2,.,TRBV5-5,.,CASSLASGGYTF,TGTGCCAGCAGCTTGGCCTCGGGTGGCTACACCTTC
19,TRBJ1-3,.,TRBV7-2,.,CASSLAPSRGGPGGNTIYF,TGTGCCAGCAGCTTAGCGCCAAGTCGGGGAGGGCCTGGAGGAAACACCATATATTTT
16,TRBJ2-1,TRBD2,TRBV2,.,CAGTGLAGGPRNEQFF,TGTGCCGGGACAGGACTAGCGGGGGGGCCTAGAAATGAGCAGTTCTTC
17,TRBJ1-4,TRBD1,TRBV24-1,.,CATSDRQGRSRNEKLFF,TGTGCCACCAGTGATAGACAGGGGAGGAGCAGAAATGAAAAACTGTTTTTT
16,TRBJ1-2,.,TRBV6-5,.,CASSYHGQGGNYGYTF,TGTGCCAGCAGTTACCATGGGCAGGGAGGTAACTATGGCTACACCTTC
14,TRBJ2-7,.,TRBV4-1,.,CASSQGDSSYEQYF,TGCGCCAGCAGCCAAGGCGATAGCTCCTACGAGCAGTACTTC
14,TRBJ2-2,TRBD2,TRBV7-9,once,CASSAPSGPGELFF,TGTGCCAGCAGCGCCCCTAGCGGACCCGGGGAGCTGTTTTTT
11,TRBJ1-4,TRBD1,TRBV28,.,CASWYAGTGFF,TGTGCCAGCTGGTACGCCGGGACAGGATTTTTT
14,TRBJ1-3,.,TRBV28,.,CASSLPLSGNTIYF,TGTGCCAGCAGTTTACCACTCTCTGGAAACACCATATATTTT
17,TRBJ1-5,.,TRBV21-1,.,CASSKEGGDVCSQPQHF,TGTGCCAGCAGCAAAGAAGGGGGGGACGTTTGTAGTCAGCCCCAGCATTTT
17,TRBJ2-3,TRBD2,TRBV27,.,CASSLHRLAAITDTQYF,TGTGCCAGCAGTTTACACCGACTAGCGGCCATCACAGATACGCAGTATTTT
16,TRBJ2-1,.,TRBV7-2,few,CASSWDSTSSYNEQFF,TGTGCCAGCAGCTGGGATAGTACTAGCTCCTACAATGAGCAGTTCTTC